Listed here are 13 T cell receptor beta chains from one sample, sequenced in a study of blood T cells in healthy people across ages. A second PCR of about 7 to 12 cycles used a sample-barcoded 5' primer and a J-beta primer mix. MiXCR, run by TCRdb on the 5' RACE reads, gives a single entry per CDR3 protein. The sample holds fewer than 900,000 distinct CDR3 sequences, 49% seen once. The source material was blood. These receptors were taken from a woman in her fifties or sixties in good health.

A remark on this clonotype: An end of the junction does not agree with germline; a read error may underlie this. The chain recombines TRBV9 with TRBJ2-3; D is possibly TRBD1 (5 bases). Per the germline V gene, CDR1 is SGDLS and CDR2 is YYNGEE. This CDR3 contains 13 residues. DNA for the CDR3: TGTGCCAGCAGCGTAAAAGCGACAGATAGGCAGTATTTT. This codes for CASSVKATDRQYF. Full variable domain (missing parts from reference TRBV9 and TRBJ2-3): DSGVTQTPKHLITATGQRVTLRCSPRSGDLSVYWYQQSLDQGLQFLIQYYNGEERAKGNILERFSAQQFPDLHSELNLSSLELGDSALYFCASSVKATDRQYFGPGTRLTVL.

The rearrangement links TRBV9 to TRBJ2-1; D is ambiguous. Germline CDR1 is SGDLS and CDR2 is YYNGEE. The ends were cut back, 0 bases at V and 5 bases at J, with 15 bases in the middle. The CDR3 sequence is 16 residues long. The DNA of the CDR3 is TGTGCCAGCAGCGTAGGGTCGGCGAGTTCCAACAATGAGCAGTTCTTC. This translates into CASSVGSASSNNEQFF.

The chain links TRBV6-6 to TRBJ1-2; TRBD1 is a possible D gene (6 bases). This CDR3 contains 13 residues. The V gene lost 7 bases and the J gene lost 8 bases, with 17 bases spanning the gap. Per the germline V gene, CDR1 is MNHNY and CDR2 is SVGAGI (reference sequence). The CDR3 loop is CASIDGGIGGYTF. CDR3 DNA sequence: TGTGCCAGCATTGACGGGGGCATAGGGGGCTACACCTTC.

A note on this clonotype: This may come from a read error, since a much larger clone is one base off. The chain has TRBV14 and TRBJ2-1; D is possibly TRBD1 (6 bases). Looked up from germline, CDR1 is SGHDN and CDR2 is FVKESK. V was clipped by 4 bases and J by 11 bases, with 15 bases between them. The CDR3 contains 13 residues. CDR3 coding DNA: TGTGCCAGCAGCCCGCACTACAGGGAGCAGCAGTTCTTC. Its protein product is CASSPHYREQQFF.

The chain employs TRBV4-3 and TRBJ2-1, with 9 bases aligning to TRBD2. Germline values: CDR1 LGHNA, CDR2 YSLEER. With 0 bases clipped from V and 4 bases from J, the junction kept 7 bases outside the gene matches. This CDR3 comprises 17 residues. As DNA, the CDR3 is TGCGCCAGCAGCCAAGAGCGCGGACTAGCGAGATACAATGAGCAGTTCTTC. It codes for CASSQERGLARYNEQFF.

The rearrangement uses TRBV3-1 and TRBJ2-5; D is possibly TRBD2 (6 bases). Trimming cost V 4 bases and J 2 bases, with 11 bases left between them. Germline V CDR1 and CDR2: LGHDT, YNNKEL (reference sequence). The CDR3 runs to 14 residues. The CDR3 region has the DNA TGTGCCAGCAGCCCCTTGGGGGGTCAAGAGACCCAGTACTTC. This translates into CASSPLGGQETQYF.

The chain recombines TRBV29-1 with TRBJ1-2, with TRBD1 as a possible D gene (5 bases). CDR1 and CDR2 from the germline V gene are SQVTM and ANQGSEA. This CDR3 has 12 residues. With 3 bases removed from V and 4 bases from J, the gap between germline ends came to 9 bases. CDR3 coding DNA: TGCAGCGTTGACAGGGAACGCTATGGCTACACCTTC. Translated, it gives CSVDRERYGYTF.

The J gene is TRBJ2-5, the V gene TRBV4-2; D perhaps matches TRBD1 (5 bases). The J call may not be correct, given that the DNA end is closer to TRBJ2-7. The germline V gene has CDR1 LGHNA and CDR2 YNFKEQ. The CDR3 totals 14 residues. In nucleotides, the CDR3 is TGTGCCAGCAGCCAAGAACAGGAAACCTACGAGCAGTACTTC. The encoded protein is CASSQEQETYEQYF.

CDR3: CAIRPAGTYNEQFF. The CDR3 DNA reads TGTGCCATCAGACCAGCCGGGACTTACAATGAGCAGTTCTTC. The chain is built from TRBV10-3 and TRBJ2-1, with D maybe TRBD2 (6 bases). V lost 6 bases to trimming and J lost 4 bases, with 13 bases between them. Germline V gene lookup returns CDR1 ENHRY and CDR2 SYGVKD. CDR3 size: 14 residues.

The genes are TRBV3-1 and TRBJ1-6; no definite D call. The CDR3 is 14 amino acids. With 1 base removed from V and 10 bases from J, the gap between germline ends came to 11 bases. Germline assignment: CDR1 LGHDT and CDR2 YNNKEL (reference sequence). CDR3 region: CASSQAGLGSPLHF. The CDR3 region has the DNA TGTGCCAGCAGCCAAGCGGGTTTAGGCTCACCCCTCCACTTT.

This clonotype was counted a few times. V gene TRBV7-2 combines with J gene TRBJ2-7; TRBD2 matches at 7 bases. This CDR3 comprises 17 residues. CDR1 is SGHTA, CDR2 FQGNSA, per germline. V shed 5 bases, J shed 3 bases, and the junction held 16 bases outside the gene matches. Here the CDR3 reads CASSRLRAGLPNYEQYF. CDR3 nucleotide sequence: TGTGCCAGCAGCCGACTCAGAGCGGGATTGCCTAACTACGAGCAGTACTTC.

This clonotype came up many times. The rearrangement uses TRBV7-9 and TRBJ2-1; 12 positions agree with TRBD2. Trimming took 5 bases from V and 0 from J; bases not matched to a gene: 11. Germline CDR1 SEHNR, CDR2 FQNEAQ (reference sequence). The CDR3 is made up of 19 amino acids. CDR3 amino acids: CASSRGTSGSWDSYNEQFF. Written as DNA, the CDR3 is TGTGCCAGCAGCCGCGGGACTAGCGGGTCCTGGGACTCCTACAATGAGCAGTTCTTC.

The chain recombines TRBV14 with TRBJ1-4; TRBD1 matches 7 bases. The junction had 8 bases not matched to a gene; V was cut back by 4 bases and J by 6 bases. Germline V gene data show CDR1 as SGHDN and CDR2 as FVKESK. The CDR3 contains 15 residues. CDR3 amino acids: CASSPQEGADEKLFF. The CDR3 DNA reads TGTGCCAGCAGCCCGCAAGAGGGGGCGGATGAAAAACTGTTTTTT.